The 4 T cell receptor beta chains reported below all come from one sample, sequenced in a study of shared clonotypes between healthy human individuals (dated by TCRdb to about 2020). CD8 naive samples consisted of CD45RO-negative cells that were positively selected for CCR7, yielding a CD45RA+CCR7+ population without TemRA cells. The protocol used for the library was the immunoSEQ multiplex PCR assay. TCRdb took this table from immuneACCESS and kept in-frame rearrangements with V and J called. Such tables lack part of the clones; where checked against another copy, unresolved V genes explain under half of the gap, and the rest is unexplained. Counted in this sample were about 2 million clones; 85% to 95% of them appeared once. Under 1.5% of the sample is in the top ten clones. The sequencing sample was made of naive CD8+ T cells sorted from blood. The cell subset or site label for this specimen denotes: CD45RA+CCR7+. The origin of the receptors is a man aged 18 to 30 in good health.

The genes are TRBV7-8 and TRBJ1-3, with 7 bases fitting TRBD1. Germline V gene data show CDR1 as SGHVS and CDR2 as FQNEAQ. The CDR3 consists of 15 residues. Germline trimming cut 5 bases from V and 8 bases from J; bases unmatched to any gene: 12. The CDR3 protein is CASSPPMTGSDTIYF. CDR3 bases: TGTGCCAGCAGCCCCCCCATGACAGGGAGTGACACCATATATTTT.

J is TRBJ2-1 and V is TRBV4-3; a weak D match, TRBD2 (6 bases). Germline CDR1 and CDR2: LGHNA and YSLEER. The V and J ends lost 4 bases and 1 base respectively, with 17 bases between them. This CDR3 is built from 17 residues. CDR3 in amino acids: CASSPRGPSVSYNEQFF. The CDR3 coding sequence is TGCGCCAGCAGCCCCCGGGGCCCTAGCGTATCCTACAATGAGCAGTTCTTC.

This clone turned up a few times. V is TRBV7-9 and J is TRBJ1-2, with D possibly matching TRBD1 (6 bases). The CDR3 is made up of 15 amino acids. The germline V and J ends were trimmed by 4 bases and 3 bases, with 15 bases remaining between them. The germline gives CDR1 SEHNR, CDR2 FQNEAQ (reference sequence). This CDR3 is CASSWEGDGDYGYTF. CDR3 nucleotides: TGTGCCAGCAGCTGGGAGGGGGATGGTGACTATGGCTACACCTTC.

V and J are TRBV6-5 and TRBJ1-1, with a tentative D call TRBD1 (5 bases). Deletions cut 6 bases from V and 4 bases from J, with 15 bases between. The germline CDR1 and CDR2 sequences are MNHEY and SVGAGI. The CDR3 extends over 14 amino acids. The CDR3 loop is CASRVGGVPTEAFF. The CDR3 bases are TGTGCCAGCAGGGTGGGGGGTGTCCCCACTGAAGCTTTCTTT.